These 26 T cell receptor beta chains came from one sample sequenced in a study of cytomegalovirus exposure and HLA in healthy donors. Primers: 60 Vbeta forward and 13 Jbeta reverse. Some clones are missing from TCRdb's copy, which holds only in-frame ones; the method was immunoSEQ multiplex PCR. The sample shows under 200,000 clones, under 70% of them seen only once. The specimen sequenced was PBMCs. These receptors were collected from a middle-aged woman in good health and CMV-seropositive.

About this clone itself: Relative to the germline gene, one junction end is altered; a read error may explain this. This chain uses TRBV19 with TRBJ1-6, with D possibly matching TRBD1 (5 bases). Germline V gene lookup returns CDR1 LNHDA and CDR2 SQIVND (reference sequence). The CDR3 sequence is 15 residues long. The CDR3: CASNPQWGSNSPLNF. The DNA of the CDR3 is TGTGCCAGTAATCCTCAGTGGGGCTCTAATTCACCCCTCAACTTT.

This chain uses TRBV7-6 with TRBJ2-7; 8 bases align to TRBD2. V lost 1 base and J lost 8; bases outside the gene matches: 7. CDR3 length: 14 amino acids. CDR1 and CDR2 (germline): SGHVS, FNYEAQ. The CDR3 coding sequence is TGTGCCAGCAGCTTAGAAGCGGGGGCTGGGAAGCAGTACTTC. Translated, it gives CASSLEAGAGKQYF.

The chain combines TRBV10-3 with TRBJ2-3; D ambiguous. Deletions cut 0 bases from V and 3 bases from J, with 4 bases between. Germline V lookup: CDR1 ENHRY, CDR2 SYGVKD. The CDR3 contains 13 residues. CDR3 residues: CAISESRTDTQYF. As DNA, the CDR3 is TGTGCCATCAGTGAGTCACGGACAGATACGCAGTATTTT.

This chain links TRBV13 with TRBJ2-2; D ambiguous. The germline V gene has CDR1 PRHDT and CDR2 FYEKMQ (reference sequence). Between the trimmed V and J ends, which lost 6 bases and 4 bases, there was a span of 12 bases. The CDR3 runs 14 residues. The CDR3 DNA sequence: TGTGCCAGCAGGCCCAGAGGAGCCACCGGGGAGCTGTTTTTT. Residues: CASRPRGATGELFF. The complete variable domain, with remaining parts taken from reference TRBV13 and TRBJ2-2, reads AAGVIQSPRHLIKEKRETATLKCYPIPRHDTVYWYQQGPGQDPQFLISFYEKMQSDKGSIPDRFSAQQFSDYHSELNMSSLELGDSALYFCASRPRGATGELFFGEGSRLTVL.

This clone was counted a single time. The chain has TRBV28 and TRBJ2-1, with D unresolved. This CDR3 has 12 residues. Germline V gene data show CDR1 as MDHEN and CDR2 as SYDVKM. With 6 bases removed from V and 7 bases from J, the gap between germline ends came to 10 bases. The CDR3 here is CASSNPTNEQFF. Here the CDR3 DNA reads TGTGCCAGCAGCAACCCGACAAATGAGCAGTTCTTC.

This clone has just a few counts. The genes are TRBV10-1 and TRBJ2-7; 8 nucleotides match TRBD2. The germline V gene encodes CDR1 WNHNN and CDR2 SYGVQD (reference sequence). The CDR3 length is 15 residues. Losses at the gene ends were 3 bases for V and 7 bases for J; bases not matched to a gene: 11. The CDR3 DNA follows: TGCGCCAGCAGTGACTCAACCCGGGAGGGAAGAGAGCAGTACTTC. Amino acids: CASSDSTREGREQYF.

The chain is built from TRBV5-1 and TRBJ2-7; maybe TRBD2 (6 bases). Germline lookup yields CDR1 SGHRS and CDR2 YFSETQ. This CDR3 is 13 amino acids long. The germline V and J ends were trimmed by 4 bases and 5 bases, with 13 bases remaining between them. The CDR3 here is CASSPGVSNEQYF. The CDR3 coding sequence is TGCGCCAGCAGCCCGGGGGTCTCAAACGAGCAGTACTTC.

The chain employs TRBV7-2 and TRBJ2-7; possible D gene TRBD2, 6 bases. The V and J ends lost 7 bases and 7 bases respectively, with 23 bases between them. The CDR3 length is 15 residues. CDR1 and CDR2 (germline): SGHTA, FQGNSA. The CDR3 region is CASNPGEVLMGEQYF. The CDR3 bases are TGTGCCAGCAACCCCGGGGAGGTCTTAATGGGGGAGCAGTACTTC.

The chain joins TRBV2 to TRBJ1-1, with 8 bases identical to TRBD1. The CDR3 runs 15 residues. Germline-derived CDR1 and CDR2 are SNHLY and FYNNEI. The V and J ends lost 5 bases and 4 bases, in that order; junction bases with no gene match: 9. CDR3 loop: CASSRSGGQTTEAFF. CDR3 nucleotide sequence: TGTGCCAGCAGTCGGTCAGGGGGCCAGACCACTGAAGCTTTCTTT.

The chain employs TRBV12-5 and TRBJ1-3; no definite D call. The CDR3 consists of 15 residues. Germline lookup yields CDR1 LGHNT and CDR2 FRNRAP. V was clipped by 1 base and J by 0 bases, with 7 bases between them. DNA of the CDR3: TGTGCTAGTGGTTTGGGCCTAAGCTCTGGAAACACCATATATTTT. Residues: CASGLGLSSGNTIYF. Using reference TRBV12-5 and TRBJ1-3 for the parts outside the CDR3, the full variable domain is DARVTQTPRHKVTEMGQEVTMRCQPILGHNTVFWYRQTMMQGLELLAYFRNRAPLDDSGMPKDRFSAEMPDATLATLKIQPSEPRDSAVYFCASGLGLSSGNTIYFGEGSWLTVV.

Details on this clone: The germline gene is not matched at one end of the junction; a read error may be the cause. This chain joins TRBV6-4 and TRBJ2-5, with D perhaps TRBD2 (5 bases). From germline, CDR1 is MRHNA and CDR2 SNTAGT. The CDR3 runs to 13 residues. Written as DNA, the CDR3 is TGTGCCAGCAGGGACTGGAGCCAAGAGACCCAGTACTTC. Translation: CASRDWSQETQYF.

This sequence joins TRBV6-6 and TRBJ1-3; no definite D call. CDR1 is MNHNY, CDR2 SVGAGI, per germline (reference sequence). Trimming left V 2 bases short and J 0 bases short, with 5 bases between. This CDR3 comprises 14 residues. The CDR3 DNA is TGTGCCAGCAGTTACGGCAGCTCTGGAAACACCATATATTTT. It specifies CASSYGSSGNTIYF.

For the CDR3, the DNA is TGTGCCAGCAGCGGAACCCGGGACAGTAATGAAAAACTGTTTTTT. Its protein product is CASSGTRDSNEKLFF. The chain carries TRBV5-4 and TRBJ1-4; 7 bases match TRBD1. Per the germline V gene, CDR1 is SGHNT and CDR2 is YYREEE (reference sequence). The CDR3 has 15 residues. The trim removed 4 bases at V and 4 bases at J, leaving 7 bases unmatched.

This chain links TRBV5-1 with TRBJ2-2, with 10 bases that match TRBD1. J gave up 5 bases and V 5 bases, and 9 bases lay outside the gene matches. This CDR3 contains 16 residues. The germline gives CDR1 SGHRS, CDR2 YFSETQ. The CDR3 is CASRNTGTGETGELFF. In nucleotides, the CDR3 is TGCGCCAGCAGAAATACCGGGACAGGGGAAACCGGGGAGCTGTTTTTT.

This chain uses TRBV5-1 with TRBJ2-3, with 9 bases aligning to TRBD1. CDR3 size: 15 residues. CDR1 is SGHRS and CDR2 is YFSETQ in the germline V gene. V trimming: 3 bases; J trimming: 3 bases; junction bases outside the gene matches: 5. The CDR3 region has the DNA TGCGCCAGCAGCTCGGGACAGGGTCTTACAGATACGCAGTATTTT. It codes for CASSSGQGLTDTQYF.

The V and J genes are TRBV29-1 and TRBJ1-3, with 8 nucleotides matching TRBD1. V trimming: 4 bases; J trimming: 4 bases; junction bases outside the gene matches: 12. In germline, CDR1 is SQVTM, CDR2 ANQGSEA. The length of the CDR3 is 16 residues. The CDR3 protein is CSVVSAQGATGNTIYF. The CDR3 DNA is TGCAGCGTTGTGTCGGCGCAGGGGGCCACAGGAAACACCATATATTTT.

This clone was seen a few times. V and J are TRBV11-2 and TRBJ1-4; tentatively, D is TRBD1 (6 bases). The germline V and J ends were trimmed by 5 bases and 5 bases, with 18 bases remaining between them. CDR3 length: 16 residues. CDR1 and CDR2 (germline): SGHAT, FQNNGV. CDR3 sequence reads: CASSPRGGGNNEKLFF. The CDR3 nucleotides read TGTGCCAGCAGCCCAAGAGGCGGGGGCAACAATGAAAAACTGTTTTTT. Drawing the rest from reference TRBV11-2 and TRBJ1-4, the complete variable domain is EAGVAQSPRYKIIEKRQSVAFWCNPISGHATLYWYQQILGQGPKLLIQFQNNGVVDDSQLPKDRFSAERLKGVDSTLKIQPAKLEDSAVYLCASSPRGGGNNEKLFFGSGTQLSVL.

This chain joins TRBV9 and TRBJ2-2; 9 bases agree with TRBD1. The CDR3 loop spans 15 amino acids. The V gene's germline CDR1 is SGDLS and CDR2 YYNGEE. Unmatched junction bases numbered 8, after V lost 5 bases and J lost 6 bases. As DNA, the CDR3 is TGTGCCAGCAGAGCCGGGACAGGGTTCGCCGGGGAGCTGTTTTTT. Protein product: CASRAGTGFAGELFF.

This clone has a handful of counts. The CDR3 DNA follows: TGCGCCAGCAGCTTGATGGGAGTCGCAGAGACCCAGTACTTC. Residues: CASSLMGVAETQYF. The genes are TRBV5-1 and TRBJ2-5; D may be TRBD2 (5 bases). This CDR3 contains 14 residues. V lost 1 base to trimming and J lost 4 bases, with 11 bases between them. CDR1 and CDR2 (germline): SGHRS, YFSETQ.

This clone was observed once. The chain uses TRBV5-1 and TRBJ2-7, with 7 positions matching TRBD1. The CDR3 runs to 13 residues. Germline V gene data show CDR1 as SGHRS and CDR2 as YFSETQ. J gave up 7 bases and V 0 bases, and 4 bases lay outside the gene matches. The CDR3 is CASSLAGTDEQYF. CDR3 coding DNA: TGCGCCAGCAGCTTGGCTGGGACAGATGAGCAGTACTTC.

The chain has TRBV7-8 and TRBJ2-7, with D maybe TRBD1 (6 bases). Germline V gene data show CDR1 as SGHVS and CDR2 as FQNEAQ. Trimming pared 6 bases from V and 1 base from J, leaving 16 bases between. The CDR3 has 15 residues. The CDR3 spells CASRSVRDKSYEQYF. CDR3 DNA sequence: TGTGCCAGCAGATCAGTCCGGGACAAATCCTACGAGCAGTACTTC.

The chain is built from TRBV7-9 and TRBJ2-3, with D possibly matching TRBD1 (5 bases). V shed 5 bases and J shed 0 bases, with 12 bases lying between them. Germline V lookup: CDR1 SEHNR, CDR2 FQNEAQ (reference sequence). The CDR3 is 15 residues long. In nucleotides, the CDR3 is TGTGCCAGCAGCCCGCGACAGACTAGCACAGATACGCAGTATTTT. Amino acid sequence: CASSPRQTSTDTQYF.

This rearrangement joins TRBV15 to TRBJ2-1; 7 nucleotides match TRBD2. CDR1 and CDR2 (germline): LNHNV, YYDKDF (reference sequence). This CDR3 has 17 residues. V shed 2 bases and J 5 bases; nucleotides not matched to a gene: 12. Here the CDR3 reads CATSRPGVAGENNEQFF. CDR3 nucleotide sequence: TGTGCCACCAGCAGACCCGGTGTTGCGGGAGAGAACAATGAGCAGTTCTTC.

The chain carries TRBV5-5 and TRBJ2-7; D may be TRBD1 (6 bases). Deletions cut 4 bases from V and 6 bases from J, with 14 bases between. This CDR3 has 13 amino acids. CDR1 is SGHKS, CDR2 YYEKEE, per germline (reference sequence). CDR3: CASSSYRVSEQYF. CDR3 DNA sequence: TGTGCCAGCAGCAGCTACAGGGTAAGCGAGCAGTACTTC.

This clone was recorded only once. This CDR3 is also generated by other DNA sequences in the sample. The chain recombines TRBV29-1 with TRBJ1-1; D remains unclear. The germline CDR1 and CDR2 sequences are SQVTM and ANQGSEA. This CDR3 contains 13 residues. CDR3 loop: CSVLQLLNTEAFF. CDR3 in DNA: TGCAGTGTCCTCCAATTGCTAAACACTGAAGCTTTCTTT.

The chain combines TRBV4-1 with TRBJ2-7; 7 bases fit TRBD1. Looked up from germline, CDR1 is MGHRA and CDR2 is YSYEKL. The CDR3 is made up of 16 amino acids. The V segment lost 4 bases and the J segment 5 bases; nucleotides outside the gene matches: 14. CDR3 nucleotides: TGCGCCAGCAGCCGCCTTTCCGGCAGGGGGACGGACGAGCAGTACTTC. As protein: CASSRLSGRGTDEQYF.